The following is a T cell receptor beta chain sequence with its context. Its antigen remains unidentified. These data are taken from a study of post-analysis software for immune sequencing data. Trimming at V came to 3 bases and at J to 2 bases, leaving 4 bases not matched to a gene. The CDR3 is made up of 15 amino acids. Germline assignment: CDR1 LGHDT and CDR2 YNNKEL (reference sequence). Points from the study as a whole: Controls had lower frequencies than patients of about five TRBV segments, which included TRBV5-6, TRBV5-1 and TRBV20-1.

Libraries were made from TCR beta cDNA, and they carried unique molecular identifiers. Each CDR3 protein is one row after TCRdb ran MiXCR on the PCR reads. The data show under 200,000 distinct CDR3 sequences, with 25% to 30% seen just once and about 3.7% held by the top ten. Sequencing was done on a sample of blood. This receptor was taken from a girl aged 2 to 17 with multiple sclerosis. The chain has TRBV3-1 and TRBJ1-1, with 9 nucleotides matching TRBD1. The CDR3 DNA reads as TGTGCCAGCAGCCACCGGGACAGGGTAAACACTGAAGCTTTCTTT. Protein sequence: CASSHRDRVNTEAFF.